These T cell receptor beta chains were read from a single sample in a study of blood T cell repertoires in COVID-19. Sequencing used immunoSEQ multiplex PCR; TCRdb keeps in-frame clones, though not all of them. The sample has over 200,000 clones, roughly nine tenths seen once; the top ten hold about a tenth. The sequenced material came from PBMCs or T cells enriched from blood (not recorded which). These receptors all come from a man between 25 and 39 years old who had recovered from COVID-19. CDR3s leave out the opening cysteine and the closing phenylalanine or tryptophan.

J | V | CDR3
TRBJ1-1 | TRBV9 | ASSALRQGQEAF
TRBJ1-2 | TRBV9 | ASSVERGAGNHGYT
TRBJ1-5 | TRBV7-4 | APRPAYGGGSNQPQH
TRBJ1-5 | TRBV25-1 | ASSDPPGVQH
TRBJ2-1 | TRBV5-4 | ASSIQQGHEQF
TRBJ1-2 | TRBV28 | ASSSRGYGYT
TRBJ2-7 | TRBV4-2 | ASSHYLAEPVPDGQY
TRBJ1-2 | TRBV6-5 | ASSYGRDYGYT
TRBJ1-5 | TRBV5-3 | ARSLADIRGANQPQH
TRBJ2-2 | TRBV6-4 | ASRSTGDQSGELF
TRBJ2-7 | TRBV11-2 | ASNIGSAYEQY
TRBJ2-7 | TRBV29-1 | SVEGRFYEQY
TRBJ2-7 | TRBV21-1 | ASSGTGYPGEQY
TRBJ1-5 | TRBV24-1 | ATAGPDSNQPQH
TRBJ2-7 | TRBV19 | ASSYTGQGTHEQY
TRBJ2-3 | TRBV29-1 | SVGQGGDTQY
TRBJ2-3 | TRBV28 | ASSSPPKLTDTQY
TRBJ2-1 | TRBV27 | ASSLRVGGLGKTYNEQF
TRBJ1-2 | TRBV12-3/TRBV12-4 | ASSLMRNYGYT
TRBJ2-2 | TRBV7-9 | ASRTEAGGLAGELF
TRBJ1-4 | TRBV30 | AWSVQPTNEKLF
TRBJ2-5 | TRBV7-9 | ASSPGAGGQETQY
TRBJ2-3 | TRBV7-9 | ASTPSGSTDTQY
TRBJ2-7 | TRBV6-5 | ASSYSAEWGVEQY
TRBJ1-2 | TRBV5-4 | ASSSPEELMYGYT
TRBJ1-2 | TRBV19 | ASSMTIGHGYT
TRBJ2-5 | TRBV20-1 | SASKKGLTSWETQY
TRBJ1-1 | TRBV19 | ASLTNQGLEAF
TRBJ1-1 | TRBV27 | ASSFPGEGITEAF
TRBJ1-2 | TRBV7-2 | ASTAGQPNYGYT
TRBJ1-5 | TRBV4-3 | ASSQEPGMRNQPQH
TRBJ2-5 | TRBV7-8 | ASSFPSAYQETQY
TRBJ1-6 | TRBV28 | ASSLATGRSPLH
TRBJ2-7 | TRBV6-2/TRBV6-3 | ASSYSPPLPGQLYEQY
TRBJ2-7 | TRBV10-2 | ASSDAGTSGSYEQY
TRBJ1-2 | TRBV30 | AWQRGPPGYT
TRBJ1-2 | TRBV19 | ASSSGTGALANYGYT